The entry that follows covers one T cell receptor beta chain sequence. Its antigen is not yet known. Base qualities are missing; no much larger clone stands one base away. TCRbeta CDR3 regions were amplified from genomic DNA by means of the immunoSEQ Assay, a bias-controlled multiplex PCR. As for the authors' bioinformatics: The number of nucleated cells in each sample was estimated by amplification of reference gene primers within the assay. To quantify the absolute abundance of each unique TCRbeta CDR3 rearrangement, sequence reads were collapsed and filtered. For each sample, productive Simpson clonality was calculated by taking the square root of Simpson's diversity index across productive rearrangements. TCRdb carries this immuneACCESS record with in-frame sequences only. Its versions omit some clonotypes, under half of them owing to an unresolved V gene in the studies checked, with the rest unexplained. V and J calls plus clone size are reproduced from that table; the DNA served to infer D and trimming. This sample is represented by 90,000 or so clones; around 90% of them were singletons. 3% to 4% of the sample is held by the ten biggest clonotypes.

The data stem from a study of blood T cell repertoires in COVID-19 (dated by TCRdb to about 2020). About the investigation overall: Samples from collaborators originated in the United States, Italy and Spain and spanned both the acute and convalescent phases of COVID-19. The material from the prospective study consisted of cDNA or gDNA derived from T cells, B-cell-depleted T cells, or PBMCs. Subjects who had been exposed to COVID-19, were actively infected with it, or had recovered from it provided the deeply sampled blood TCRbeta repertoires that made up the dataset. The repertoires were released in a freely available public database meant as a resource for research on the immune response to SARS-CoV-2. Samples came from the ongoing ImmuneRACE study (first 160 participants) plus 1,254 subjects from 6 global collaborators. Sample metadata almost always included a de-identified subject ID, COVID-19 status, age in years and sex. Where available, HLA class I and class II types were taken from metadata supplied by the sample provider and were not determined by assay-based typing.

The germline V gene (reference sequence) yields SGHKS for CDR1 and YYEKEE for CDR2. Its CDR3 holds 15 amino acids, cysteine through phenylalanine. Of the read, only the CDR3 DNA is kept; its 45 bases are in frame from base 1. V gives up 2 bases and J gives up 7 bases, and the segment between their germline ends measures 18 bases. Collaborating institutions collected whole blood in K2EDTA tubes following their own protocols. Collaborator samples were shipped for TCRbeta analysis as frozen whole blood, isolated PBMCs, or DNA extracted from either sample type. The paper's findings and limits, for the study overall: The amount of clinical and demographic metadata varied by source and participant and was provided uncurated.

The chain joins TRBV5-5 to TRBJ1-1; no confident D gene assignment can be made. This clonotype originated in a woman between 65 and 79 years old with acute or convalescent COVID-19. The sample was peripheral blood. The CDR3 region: CASSFLKQPNIEAFF. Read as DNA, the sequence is TGTGCCAGCAGCTTCCTGAAACAACCGAATATTGAAGCTTTCTTT.